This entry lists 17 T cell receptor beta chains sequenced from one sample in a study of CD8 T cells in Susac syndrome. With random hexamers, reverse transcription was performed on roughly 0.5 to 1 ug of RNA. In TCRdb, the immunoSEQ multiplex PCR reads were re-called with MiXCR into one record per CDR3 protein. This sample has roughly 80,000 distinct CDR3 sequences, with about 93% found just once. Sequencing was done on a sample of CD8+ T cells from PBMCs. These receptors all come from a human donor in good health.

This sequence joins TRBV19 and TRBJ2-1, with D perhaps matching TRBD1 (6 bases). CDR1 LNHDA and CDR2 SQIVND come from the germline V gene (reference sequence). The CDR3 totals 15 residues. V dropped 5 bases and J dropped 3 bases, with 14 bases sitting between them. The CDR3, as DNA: TGTGCCAGTAGTTTGGGGGACACGGACTACAATGAGCAGTTCTTC. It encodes CASSLGDTDYNEQFF.

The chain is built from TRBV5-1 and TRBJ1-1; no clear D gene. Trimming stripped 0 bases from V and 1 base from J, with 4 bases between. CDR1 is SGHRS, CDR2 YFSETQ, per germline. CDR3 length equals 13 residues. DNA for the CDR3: TGCGCCAGCAGCTTGGAAACGAACACTGAAGCTTTCTTT. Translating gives CASSLETNTEAFF.

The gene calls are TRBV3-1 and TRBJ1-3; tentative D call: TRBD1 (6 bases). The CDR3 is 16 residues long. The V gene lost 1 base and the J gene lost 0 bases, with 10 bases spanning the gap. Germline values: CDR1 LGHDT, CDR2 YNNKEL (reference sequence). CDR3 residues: CASSQAGHFSGNTIYF. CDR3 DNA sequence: TGTGCCAGCAGCCAAGCGGGACACTTCTCTGGAAACACCATATATTTT.

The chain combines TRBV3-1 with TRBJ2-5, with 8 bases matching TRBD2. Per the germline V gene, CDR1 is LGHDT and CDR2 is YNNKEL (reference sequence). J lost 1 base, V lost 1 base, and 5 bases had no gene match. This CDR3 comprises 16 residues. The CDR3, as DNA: TGTGCCAGCAGCCAAGTCGAGCGGGGGACCCAAGAGACCCAGTACTTC. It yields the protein CASSQVERGTQETQYF.

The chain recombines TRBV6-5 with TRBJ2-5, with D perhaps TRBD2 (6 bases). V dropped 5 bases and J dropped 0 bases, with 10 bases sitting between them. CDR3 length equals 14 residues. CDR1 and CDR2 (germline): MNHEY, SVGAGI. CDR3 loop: CASSAGTHQETQYF. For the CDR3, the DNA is TGTGCCAGCAGTGCCGGGACTCACCAAGAGACCCAGTACTTC.

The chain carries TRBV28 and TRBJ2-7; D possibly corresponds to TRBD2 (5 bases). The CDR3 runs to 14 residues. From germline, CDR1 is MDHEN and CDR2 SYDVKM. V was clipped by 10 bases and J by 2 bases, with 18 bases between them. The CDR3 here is CAIQPTGNPYEQYV. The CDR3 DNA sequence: TGTGCCATTCAGCCCACCGGGAACCCCTACGAGCAGTACGTC.

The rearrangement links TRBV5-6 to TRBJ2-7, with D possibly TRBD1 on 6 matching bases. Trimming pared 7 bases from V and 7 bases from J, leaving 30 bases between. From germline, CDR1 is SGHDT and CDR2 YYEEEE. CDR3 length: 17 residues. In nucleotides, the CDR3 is TGTGCCAGCGACGAATTTCCCCCGGGACAACCAGCGAGGGAGCAGTACTTC. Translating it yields CASDEFPPGQPAREQYF.

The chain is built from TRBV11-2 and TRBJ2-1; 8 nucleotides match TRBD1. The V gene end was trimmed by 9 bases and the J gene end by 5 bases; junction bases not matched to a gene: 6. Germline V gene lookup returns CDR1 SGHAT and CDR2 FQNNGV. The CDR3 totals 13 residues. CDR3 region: CASTDRADNEQFF. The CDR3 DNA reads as TGTGCCAGTACGGACAGGGCTGACAATGAGCAGTTCTTC. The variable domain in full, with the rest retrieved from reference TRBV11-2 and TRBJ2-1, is EAGVAQSPRYKIIEKRQSVAFWCNPISGHATLYWYQQILGQGPKLLIQFQNNGVVDDSQLPKDRFSAERLKGVDSTLKIQPAKLEDSAVYLCASTDRADNEQFFGPGTRLTVL.

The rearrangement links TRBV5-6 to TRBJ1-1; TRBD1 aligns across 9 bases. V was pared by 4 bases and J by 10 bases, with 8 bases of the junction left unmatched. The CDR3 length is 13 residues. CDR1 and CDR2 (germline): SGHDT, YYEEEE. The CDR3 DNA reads TGTGCCAGCAGCCTCGGACAGGGGCTCGCAGCTTTCTTT. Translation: CASSLGQGLAAFF.

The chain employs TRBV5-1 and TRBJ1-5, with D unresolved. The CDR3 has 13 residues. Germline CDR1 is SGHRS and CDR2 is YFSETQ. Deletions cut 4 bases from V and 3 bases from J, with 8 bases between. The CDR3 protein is CASSPWINQPQHF. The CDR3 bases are TGCGCCAGCAGCCCTTGGATCAATCAGCCCCAGCATTTT. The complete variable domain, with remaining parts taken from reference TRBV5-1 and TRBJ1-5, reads KAGVTQTPRYLIKTRGQQVTLSCSPISGHRSVSWYQQTPGQGLQFLFEYFSETQRNKGNFPGRFSGRQFSNSRSEMNVSTLELGDSALYLCASSPWINQPQHFGDGTRLSIL.

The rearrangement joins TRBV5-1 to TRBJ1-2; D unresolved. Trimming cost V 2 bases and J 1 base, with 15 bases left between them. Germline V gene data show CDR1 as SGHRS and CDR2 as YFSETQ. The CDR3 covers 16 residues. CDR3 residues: CASSLEGWGNNYGYTF. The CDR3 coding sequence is TGCGCCAGCAGCTTAGAGGGCTGGGGAAATAACTATGGCTACACCTTC.

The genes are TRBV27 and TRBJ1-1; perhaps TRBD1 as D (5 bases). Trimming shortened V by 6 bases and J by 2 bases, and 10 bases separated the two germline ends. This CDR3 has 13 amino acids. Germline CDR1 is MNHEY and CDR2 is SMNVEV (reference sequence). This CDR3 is CASRPTVNTEAFF. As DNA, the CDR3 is TGTGCCAGCAGACCGACAGTTAACACTGAAGCTTTCTTT.

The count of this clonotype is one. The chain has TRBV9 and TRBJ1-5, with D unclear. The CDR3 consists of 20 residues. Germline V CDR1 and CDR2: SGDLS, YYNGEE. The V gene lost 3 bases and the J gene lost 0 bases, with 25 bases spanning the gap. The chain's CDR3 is CASSGDPSDQAAYSNQPQHF. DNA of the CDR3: TGTGCCAGCAGCGGAGACCCATCCGACCAGGCAGCTTATAGCAATCAGCCCCAGCATTTT.

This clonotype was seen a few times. CDR3 amino acids: CSVEDLRGRASTDTQYF. The DNA for the CDR3 is TGCAGCGTTGAAGATCTTCGAGGGAGGGCTAGCACAGATACGCAGTATTTT. The chain is built from TRBV29-1 and TRBJ2-3; TRBD2 agrees at 7 bases. After removal of 0 bases from V and 0 bases from J, the junction contained 9 bases not matched to a gene. This CDR3 region has 17 residues. The germline V gene encodes CDR1 SQVTM and CDR2 ANQGSEA.

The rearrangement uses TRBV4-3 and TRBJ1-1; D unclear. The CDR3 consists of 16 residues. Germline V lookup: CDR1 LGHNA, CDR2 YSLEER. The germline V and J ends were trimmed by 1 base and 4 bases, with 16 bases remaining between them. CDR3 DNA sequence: TGCGCCAGCAGCCAAGGCTTTAATCCTCCGGGCACTGAAGCTTTCTTT. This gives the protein CASSQGFNPPGTEAFF.

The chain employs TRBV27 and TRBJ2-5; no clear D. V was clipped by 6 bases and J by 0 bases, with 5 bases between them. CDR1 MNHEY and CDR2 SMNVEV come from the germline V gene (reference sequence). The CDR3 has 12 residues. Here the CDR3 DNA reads TGTGCCAGCAGCCCCTACCAAGAGACCCAGTACTTC. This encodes CASSPYQETQYF.

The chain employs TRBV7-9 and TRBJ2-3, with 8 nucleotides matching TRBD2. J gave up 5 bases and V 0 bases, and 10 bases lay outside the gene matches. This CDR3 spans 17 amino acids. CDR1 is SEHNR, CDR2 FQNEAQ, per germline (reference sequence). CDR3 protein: CASSLAQSGLARDTQYF. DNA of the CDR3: TGTGCCAGCAGCTTAGCGCAATCAGGACTAGCAAGAGATACGCAGTATTTT.